Detailed here is one T cell receptor (beta chain). Its antigen is still unknown. No base quality values were provided; no much bigger clone lies one nucleotide off. The immunoSEQ Assay, a bias-controlled multiplex PCR, was used to amplify TCRbeta CDR3 regions from genomic DNA. Concerning the study's data processing: The number of nucleated cells in each sample was estimated from the amplification of reference gene primers within the assay. To quantify the absolute abundance of each unique TCRbeta CDR3 rearrangement, sequence reads were collapsed and filtered. Productive Simpson clonality was computed per sample as the square root of Simpson's diversity index over productive rearrangements. TCRdb provides this immuneACCESS table in a form limited to in-frame rearrangements. Some clones are lacking; in checked studies, under half of them reflect an unresolved V gene, and why the rest are absent is not known. That table supplies the V and J calls and clone size; D and trimming were determined from the DNA. The sample table contains 300,000 or so clones; only one count was recorded for roughly 88% of them. The top ten clones comprise roughly 6.9% of the sample.

The sample belongs to a study of blood T cell repertoires in COVID-19 (dated by TCRdb to 2020 to 2021). Study-level background: Samples covering the acute and convalescent phases of COVID-19 were provided by collaborators in the United States, Italy and Spain. The sample metadata nearly always contained a de-identified subject ID, COVID-19 status, age in years and sex. The repertoires were released in a freely available public database meant as a resource for research on the immune response to SARS-CoV-2. The material from the prospective study consisted of cDNA or gDNA derived from T cells, B-cell-depleted T cells, or PBMCs. The samples were drawn from two sources: the first 160 participants of the ongoing ImmuneRACE study, and 1,200 or so subjects contributed by 6 global collaborators. Where available, HLA class I and class II types were taken from metadata supplied by the sample provider and were not determined by assay-based typing. Subjects who had been exposed to COVID-19, were actively infected with it, or had recovered from it provided the deeply sampled blood TCRbeta repertoires that made up the dataset. The full study reports these points: The amount of clinical and demographic metadata varied by source and participant and was provided uncurated.

Another Seattle source contributed samples from volunteer blood donors who had recovered from COVID-19. Whole blood was collected in K2EDTA tubes by collaborating institutions according to the institutions' own protocols. Collaborator samples were shipped for TCRbeta analysis as frozen whole blood, isolated PBMCs, or DNA extracted from either sample type. The sequencing input was peripheral blood. The sequence derives from a woman under 40 who had recovered from COVID-19.

The sequenced DNA: TGTGCCAGCAGCGTAGAGTTAGTCAATGAGCAGTTCTTC. This sequence encodes CASSVELVNEQFF. The chain was built from TRBV9 and TRBJ2-1; the D gene cannot be named for sure. Sequences SGDLS (CDR1) and YYNGEE (CDR2) are obtained from the germline V gene. V was cut back by 0 bases and J by 6 bases, leaving a gap of 7 bases between them. The CDR3 starts with the cysteine, ends with the phenylalanine, and has 13 residues. Only CDR3 DNA is held: 39 bases, read in frame from base 1. With the portions outside the CDR3 filled from the reference TRBV9 and TRBJ2-1 genes, the complete variable region becomes DSGVTQTPKHLITATGQRVTLRCSPRSGDLSVYWYQQSLDQGLQFLIQYYNGEERAKGNILERFSAQQFPDLHSELNLSSLELGDSALYFCASSVELVNEQFFGPGTRLTVL.